This T cell receptor beta chain derives from a study of early T cells in non-severe SARS-CoV-2 infection. About the study: Sequencing was performed on bulk RNA from unsorted whole blood, leaving chains unpaired. Study-wide points: VDJdb-based matching was biased toward anti-spike CD8 responses and missed private and CD4 specificities.

By proportion, this clonotype is medium-sized (0.01 to 0.1%). Its antigen is currently unknown. TCRdb ran MiXCR on the 5' RACE reads and lists one entry per CDR3 protein. Here the sample spans tens of thousands of distinct CDR3 sequences, roughly 5.8% being singletons. V shed 1 base and J shed 7 bases, with 10 bases lying between them. Germline-derived CDR1 and CDR2 are SGHDN and FVKESK. CDR3 length equals 13 residues. The sample comprised whole blood. The TCR was taken from an adult who was a healthcare worker with PCR-confirmed SARS-CoV-2 infection or an uninfected control (not recorded which). The chain couples TRBV14 to TRBJ1-2; D unclear. As DNA, the CDR3 is TGTGCCAGCAGCCAAGTACAAAGCTCTGGCTACACCTTC. Residues: CASSQVQSSGYTF.